This T cell receptor beta chain was profiled in a study of early T cells in non-severe SARS-CoV-2 infection. Study at large: Unpaired chains resulted from sequencing bulk RNA of unsorted whole blood.

V was trimmed by 7 bases and J by 0 bases, leaving 10 bases between them. The CDR3 has 14 residues. Germline V gene data show CDR1 as LNHDA and CDR2 as SQIVND (reference sequence). Individual cDNA molecules carried attached unique molecular identifiers. TCRdb processed the 5' RACE reads anew with MiXCR; each CDR3 protein has one entry. The sample has 98,000 or so distinct CDR3 sequences, around 10% seen once. In this sample, this clonotype turned up many times. Antigen specificity is unknown. Regarding the study as a whole: Matching against VDJdb likely underestimated virus-specific expansions, favoring anti-spike CD8.

The TCR sequence derives from an adult who was a healthcare worker with PCR-confirmed SARS-CoV-2 infection or an uninfected control (not recorded which). The sequencing sample was made of whole blood. The rearrangement links TRBV19 to TRBJ2-1; D call uncertain. CDR3 residues: CASNKGLSYNEQFF. CDR3 nucleotides: TGTGCCAGTAATAAAGGTCTCTCCTACAATGAGCAGTTCTTC.